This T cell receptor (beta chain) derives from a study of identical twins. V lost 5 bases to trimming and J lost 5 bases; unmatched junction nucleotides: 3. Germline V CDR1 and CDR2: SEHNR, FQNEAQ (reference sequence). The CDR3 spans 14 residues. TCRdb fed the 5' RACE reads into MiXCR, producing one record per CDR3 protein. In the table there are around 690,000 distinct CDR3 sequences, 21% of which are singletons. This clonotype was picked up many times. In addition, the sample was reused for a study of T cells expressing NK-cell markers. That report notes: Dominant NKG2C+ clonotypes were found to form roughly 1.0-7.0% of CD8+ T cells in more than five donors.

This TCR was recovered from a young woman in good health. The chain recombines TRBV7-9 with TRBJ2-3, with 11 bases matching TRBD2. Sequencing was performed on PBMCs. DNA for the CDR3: TGTGCCAGCAGCGCTGGGACTAGCGGAGATACGCAGTATTTT. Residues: CASSAGTSGDTQYF.